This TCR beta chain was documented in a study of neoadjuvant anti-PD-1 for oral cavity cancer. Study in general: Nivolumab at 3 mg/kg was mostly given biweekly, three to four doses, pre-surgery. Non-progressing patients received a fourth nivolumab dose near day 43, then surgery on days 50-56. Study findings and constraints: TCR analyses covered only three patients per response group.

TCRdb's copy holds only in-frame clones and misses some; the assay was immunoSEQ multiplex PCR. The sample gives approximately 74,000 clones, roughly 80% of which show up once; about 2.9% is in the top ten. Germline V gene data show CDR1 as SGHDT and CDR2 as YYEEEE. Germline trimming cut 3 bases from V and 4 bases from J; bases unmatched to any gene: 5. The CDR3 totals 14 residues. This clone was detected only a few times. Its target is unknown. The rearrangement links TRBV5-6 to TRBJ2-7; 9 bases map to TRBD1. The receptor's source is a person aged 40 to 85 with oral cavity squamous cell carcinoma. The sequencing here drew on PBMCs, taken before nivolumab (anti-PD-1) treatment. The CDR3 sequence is CASSSPGQGYEQYF. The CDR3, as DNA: TGTGCCAGCAGCTCGCCGGGACAGGGATACGAGCAGTACTTC.